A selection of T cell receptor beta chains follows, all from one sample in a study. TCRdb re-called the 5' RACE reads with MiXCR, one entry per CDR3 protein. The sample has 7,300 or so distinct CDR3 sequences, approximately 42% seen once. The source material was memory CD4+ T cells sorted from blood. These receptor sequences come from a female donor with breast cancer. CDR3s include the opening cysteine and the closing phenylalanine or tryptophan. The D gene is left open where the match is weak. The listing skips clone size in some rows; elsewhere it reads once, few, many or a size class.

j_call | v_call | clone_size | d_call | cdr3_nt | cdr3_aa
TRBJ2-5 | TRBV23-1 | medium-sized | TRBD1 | TGCGCCAGCAGTCTGACCCGGGACAGGCAAGAGACCCAGTACTTC | CASSLTRDRQETQYF
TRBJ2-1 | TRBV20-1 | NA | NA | TGCAGTGCTAGTGTCGGAGAATACGAGCAGTTCTTC | CSASVGEYEQFF
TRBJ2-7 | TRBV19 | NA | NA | TGTGCCAGTGAAAACAGTGCGTCTGAGCAGTACTTC | CASENSASEQYF
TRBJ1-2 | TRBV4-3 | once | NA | TGCGCCAGCAGCCAAGGATATACCCAAGGCTACACCTTC | CASSQGYTQGYTF
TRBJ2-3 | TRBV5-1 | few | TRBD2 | TGCGCCAGCAGCTTGGGACTAGCGGGGGGTATGGATACGCAGTATTTT | CASSLGLAGGMDTQYF
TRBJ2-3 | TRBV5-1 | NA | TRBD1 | TGCGCCAGCAGCTTGGACAGGGGGACTGATACGCAGTATTTT | CASSLDRGTDTQYF
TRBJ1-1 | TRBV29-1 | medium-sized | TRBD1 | TGCAGCGTTGCTGGGGGGACAGGAAACACTGAAGCTTTCTTT | CSVAGGTGNTEAFF
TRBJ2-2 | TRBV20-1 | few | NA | TGCAGTGCTAGAGATTGGGGCACCGGGGAGCTGTTTTTT | CSARDWGTGELFF
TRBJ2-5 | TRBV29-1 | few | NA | TGCAGCGTTGACCTCCCGGGGGAGACCCAGTACTTC | CSVDLPGETQYF
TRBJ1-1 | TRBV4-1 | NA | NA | TGCGCCAGCAGCCTCCGACCGAATCCCCCTCAAGCTTTCTTT | CASSLRPNPPQAFF
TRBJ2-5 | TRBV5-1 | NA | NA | TGCGCCACCGCGGAGGGGGCCCTCGTCTCCCAAGAGACCCAGTACTTC | CATAEGALVSQETQYF
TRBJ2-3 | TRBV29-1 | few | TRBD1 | TGCAGCGCCCTCCGACAGGGGCTGTCGACAGATACGCAGTATTTT | CSALRQGLSTDTQYF
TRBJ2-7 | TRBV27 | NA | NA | TGTGCCAGCCGGGTTCCCTTTTCAGACGAGCAGTACTTC | CASRVPFSDEQYF
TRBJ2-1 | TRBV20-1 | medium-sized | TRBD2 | TGCAGTGCTAGAGATCCTAGCGGGAGTTGGGAGCAGTTCTTC | CSARDPSGSWEQFF
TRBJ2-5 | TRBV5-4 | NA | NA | TGTGCCAGCAGCTTGGAAGGCTTGACGGTTCCGGAACAAGAGACCCAGTACTTC | CASSLEGLTVPEQETQYF
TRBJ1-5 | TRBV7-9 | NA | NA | TGTGCCAGCAGCTTAGGGGACCCAAACTCTCAGCCCCAGCATTTT | CASSLGDPNSQPQHF
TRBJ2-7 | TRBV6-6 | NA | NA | TGTGCCAGCAGTCCCCGCGAGTACGAGCAGTACTTC | CASSPREYEQYF
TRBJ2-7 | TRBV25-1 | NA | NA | TGTGCCAGCAGTGACCGGGCCGCCTACGAGCAGTACTTC | CASSDRAAYEQYF
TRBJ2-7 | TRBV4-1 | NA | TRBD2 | TGCGCCAGCAGCCCTGGGGCTAGCGGGGGCTACGAGCAGTACTTC | CASSPGASGGYEQYF
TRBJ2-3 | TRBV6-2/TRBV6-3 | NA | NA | TGTGCCAGCAGTCTGCGGGCAAAAGCGGGCCTTAGCACAGATACGCAGTATTTT | CASSLRAKAGLSTDTQYF
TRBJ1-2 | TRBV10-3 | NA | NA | TGTGCCATCAGTGAAGATCAAGGCGGCTACACCTTC | CAISEDQGGYTF
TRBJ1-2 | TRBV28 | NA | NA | TGTGCCAGCAGTTTAATCGCAGGGACCAACTATGGCTACACCTTC | CASSLIAGTNYGYTF
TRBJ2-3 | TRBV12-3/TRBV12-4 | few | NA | TGTGCCAGCAGGCCCGACGGGGTGGGTGGAGATACGCAGTATTTT | CASRPDGVGGDTQYF
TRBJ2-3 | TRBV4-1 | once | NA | TGCGCCAGCAGCCAATTCCACCTAGGCACAGATACGCAGTATTTT | CASSQFHLGTDTQYF
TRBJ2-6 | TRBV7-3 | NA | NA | TGTGCCAGCAGCTTAAAATCTGGGGGGGGCCTCTCTGGGGCCAACGTCCTGACTTTC | CASSLKSGGGLSGANVLTF
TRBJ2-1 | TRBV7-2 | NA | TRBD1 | TGTGCCAGCAGGCGCCGGGACAGGGGTCCCTCGAGCTCCTACAATGAGCAGTTCTTC | CASRRRDRGPSSSYNEQFF
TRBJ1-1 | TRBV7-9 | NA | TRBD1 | TGTGCCAGCAGGTCAGGGGGCGGTTCGAACACTGAAGCTTTCTTT | CASRSGGGSNTEAFF
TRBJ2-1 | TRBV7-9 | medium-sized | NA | TGTGCCAGCAGCTTAGAGAGTAATGATGAGCAGTTCTTC | CASSLESNDEQFF
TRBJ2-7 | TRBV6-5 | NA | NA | TGTGCCAGCAGTTACTCGGAGGGGTATGGCGAGCAGTACTTC | CASSYSEGYGEQYF
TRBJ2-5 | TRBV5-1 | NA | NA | TGCGCCAGCACCCAAGGGACGAACCAAGAGACCCAGTACTTC | CASTQGTNQETQYF
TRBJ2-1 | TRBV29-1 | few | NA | TGCAGCGTTGAAGGGACGACAGCATCACAGTTCTTC | CSVEGTTASQFF
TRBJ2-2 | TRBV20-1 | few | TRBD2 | TGCAGTGCTAAGGTCGGGCTAGCGGGGAACACCGGGGAGCTGTTTTTT | CSAKVGLAGNTGELFF
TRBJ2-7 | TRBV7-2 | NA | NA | TGTGCCAGCAGCTCCTACTCCTACGAGCAGTACTTC | CASSSYSYEQYF
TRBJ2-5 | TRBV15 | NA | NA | TGTGCCACCAGCAGAGAAGCGCGGGCGGAGACCCAGTACTTC | CATSREARAETQYF
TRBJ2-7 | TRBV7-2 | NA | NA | TGTGCCAGCAGCTTAGTAATGTACGAGCAGTACTTC | CASSLVMYEQYF
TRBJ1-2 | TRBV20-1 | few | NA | TGCAGTGCTAGAGATCACGGCGAAAGAGCCACCTTC | CSARDHGERATF
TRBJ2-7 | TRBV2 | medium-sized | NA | TGTGCCAGCAAGGTACAGGGTCAAGCCTACGAGCAGTACTTC | CASKVQGQAYEQYF
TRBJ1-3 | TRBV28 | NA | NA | TGTGCCAGCATCCCCCGAGCAGGGAGGGGAAACACCAGATATTTT | CASIPRAGRGNTRYF
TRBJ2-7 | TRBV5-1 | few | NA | TGCGCCAGCAGCTCAACCTATACCCAGCTTAGTCGGCAGTACTTC | CASSSTYTQLSRQYF
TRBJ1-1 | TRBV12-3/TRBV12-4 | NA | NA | TGTGCCAGCAGTTTTGGGACAATGAACACTGAAACTTTCTTT | CASSFGTMNTETFF
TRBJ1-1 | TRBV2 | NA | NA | TGTGCCGGAGCTACCGGGTTGAACACTGAAGCTTTCTTT | CAGATGLNTEAFF
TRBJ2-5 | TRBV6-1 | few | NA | TGTGCCAGCAGTGAGCCGGAGGGGAGGAAGACCCAGTACTTC | CASSEPEGRKTQYF
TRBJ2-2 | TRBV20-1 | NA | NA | TGCAGTGCTAGAAATCCGGGCGCCGCGAGCACCGGGGAGCTGTTTTTT | CSARNPGAASTGELFF
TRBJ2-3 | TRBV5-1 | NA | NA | TGCGCCAGCAGCCTGCAGCGGGTCACAGATACGCAGTATTTT | CASSLQRVTDTQYF
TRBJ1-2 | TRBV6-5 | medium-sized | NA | TGTGCCAGCAGCTTAATCACAGGGCTCGGCTACACCTTC | CASSLITGLGYTF
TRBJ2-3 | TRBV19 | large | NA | TGTGCCAGTAGTCTCTCTGGGGGGCCGACCACAGATACGCAGTATTTT | CASSLSGGPTTDTQYF
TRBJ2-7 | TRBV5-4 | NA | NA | TGTGCCAGCAGCCCAACGGGACCCTCCTACGAGCAGTACTTC | CASSPTGPSYEQYF
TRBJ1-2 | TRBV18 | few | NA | TGTGCCAGCTCAGCCACCCGTTCGGACCATTCGAGGGGCTACACCTTC | CASSATRSDHSRGYTF
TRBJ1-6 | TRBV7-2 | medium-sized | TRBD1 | TGTGCCAGCAGCCCCCTTCCAGGGGGCTACGGTTCACCCCTCCACTTT | CASSPLPGGYGSPLHF
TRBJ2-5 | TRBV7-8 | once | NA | TGTGCCAGCAGCTCCGGGTACGACAGTTACACGAACCAAGAGACCCAGTACTTC | CASSSGYDSYTNQETQYF
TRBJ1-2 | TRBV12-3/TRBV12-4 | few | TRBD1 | TGTGCCAGCAGTTTGGGGACAGGGAACGGCTACACCTTC | CASSLGTGNGYTF